This TCR beta chain was identified in a study of blood T cells in healthy people across ages. Researchers collected roughly 10 milliliters of peripheral blood from every single donor. On this clonotype itself: Antigen specificity is unknown.

A sample-barcoded 5' primer and a J-beta primer mix were used in a second PCR of roughly 7 to 11 cycles. Tags on each cDNA molecule came from a template-switch adaptor with 12 random nucleotides. TCRdb reprocessed the 5' RACE reads with MiXCR, giving one entry per CDR3 protein. Among about 680,000 distinct CDR3 sequences listed, about half were seen once. Study-wide results and caveats: Both naive CD4+ cell counts and diversity were greater in long-lived donors than in aged donors. Diversity estimates from one million T cells were considered underestimates.

The clonotype was recovered from a woman aged 55-75 years in good health. Material: blood.

This CDR3 reads CASSFRLDQETQYF. The CDR3 nucleotides are TGTGCCAGCAGCTTCCGACTAGATCAAGAGACCCAGTACTTC. The chain recombines TRBV7-2 with TRBJ2-5, with D perhaps TRBD2 (6 bases). The CDR3 runs to 14 residues. Trimming took off 3 bases at V and 2 bases at J, with 10 bases between the two ends. The V gene's germline CDR1 is SGHTA and CDR2 FQGNSA.